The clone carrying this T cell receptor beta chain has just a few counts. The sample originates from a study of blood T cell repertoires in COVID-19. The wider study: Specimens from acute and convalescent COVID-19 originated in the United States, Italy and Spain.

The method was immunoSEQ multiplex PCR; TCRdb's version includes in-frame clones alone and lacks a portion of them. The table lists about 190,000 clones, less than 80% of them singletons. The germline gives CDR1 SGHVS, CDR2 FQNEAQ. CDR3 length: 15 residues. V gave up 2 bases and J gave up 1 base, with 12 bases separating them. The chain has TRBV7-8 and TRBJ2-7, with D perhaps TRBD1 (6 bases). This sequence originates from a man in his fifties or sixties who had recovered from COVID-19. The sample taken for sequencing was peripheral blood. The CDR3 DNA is TGTGCCAGCAGCTTATATGGGGGCTATTCCTACGAGCAGTACTTC. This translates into CASSLYGGYSYEQYF.